The 6 T cell receptor beta chains below were found in one sample sequenced in a study of blood T cells in healthy people across ages. Using a J-beta primer mix together with a sample-barcoded 5' primer, a second PCR was run for roughly 6 to 12 cycles. Each CDR3 protein gets one entry after TCRdb re-called the 5' RACE reads with MiXCR. The sample has about 1.5 million distinct CDR3 sequences, about 43% seen once. Sequencing input: blood. The receptors were sampled from a woman in her late teens or twenties in good health.

Many counts were recorded for this clonotype. This chain connects TRBV18 to TRBJ2-7; D may be TRBD2 (6 bases). The CDR3 is 13 residues long. Trimming removed 8 bases at V and 3 bases at J, with 14 bases between. Germline-derived CDR1 and CDR2 are KGHSH and LQKENI. The CDR3 nucleotides read TGTGCCAGCAGTCCCGGGGGTCTCTACGAGCAGTACTTC. Translating gives CASSPGGLYEQYF.

This clonotype was counted between two and nine times. The rearrangement links TRBV6-1 to TRBJ1-2; D perhaps matches TRBD1 (6 bases). CDR1 is MNHNS and CDR2 is SASEGT in the germline V gene. The CDR3 covers 16 residues. Trimming shortened V by 10 bases and J by 4 bases, and 25 bases separated the two germline ends. The CDR3 loop reads CATLLAGGLGSYGYTF. CDR3 DNA sequence: TGTGCCACACTACTGGCCGGGGGGCTCGGCAGCTATGGCTACACCTTC.

This sequence joins TRBV12-3 or TRBV12-4 and TRBJ2-5, with D uncertain. The V end was cut by 2 bases, the J end by 4 bases, with 8 bases between. The CDR3 sequence is 13 residues long. CDR3 in DNA: TGTGCCAGCAGTTTAATCGCCGGAGAGACCCAGTACTTC. This translates into CASSLIAGETQYF.

The rearrangement uses TRBV11-2 and TRBJ2-7; D might be TRBD2 (5 bases). Germline loops: CDR1 SGHAT, CDR2 FQNNGV. The V end lost 5 bases, the J end lost 0 bases, and 14 bases lay between the germline ends. CDR3 length: 15 amino acids. In nucleotides, the CDR3 is TGTGCCAGCAGCCCGCCGGGTAGCGTCTCCTACGAGCAGTACTTC. Amino acid sequence: CASSPPGSVSYEQYF.

This clonotype was counted between two and nine times. The chain is built from TRBV11-2 and TRBJ1-2, with a tentative D call TRBD1 (6 bases). CDR3 size: 16 residues. Trimming stripped 5 bases from V and 0 bases from J, with 16 bases between. Germline V CDR1 and CDR2: SGHAT, FQNNGV. The CDR3 is CASSAEGGIANYGYTF. The CDR3 DNA follows: TGTGCCAGCAGCGCCGAGGGGGGGATAGCTAACTATGGCTACACCTTC.

This clonotype was detected only a few times. This chain uses TRBV20-1 with TRBJ2-7, with TRBD1 identical over 11 bases. The germline V gene encodes CDR1 DFQATT and CDR2 SNEGSKA (reference sequence). Losses at the gene ends were 4 bases for V and 6 bases for J; bases not matched to a gene: 14. This CDR3 contains 16 residues. This CDR3 is CSAIYPRDRGSGEQYF. The CDR3 region has the DNA TGCAGTGCTATTTATCCCCGGGACAGGGGGTCGGGCGAGCAGTACTTC.